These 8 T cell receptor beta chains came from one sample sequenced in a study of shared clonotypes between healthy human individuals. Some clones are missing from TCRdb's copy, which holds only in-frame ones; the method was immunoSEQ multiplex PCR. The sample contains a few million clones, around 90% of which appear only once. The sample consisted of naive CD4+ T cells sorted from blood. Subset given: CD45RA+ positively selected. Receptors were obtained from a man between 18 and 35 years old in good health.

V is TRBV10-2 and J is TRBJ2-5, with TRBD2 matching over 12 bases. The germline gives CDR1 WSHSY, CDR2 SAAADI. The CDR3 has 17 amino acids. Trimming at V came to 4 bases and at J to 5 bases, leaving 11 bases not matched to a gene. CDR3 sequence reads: CASSALLAGGPLETQYF. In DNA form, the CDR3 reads TGCGCCAGCAGTGCGTTACTAGCGGGGGGTCCTTTGGAGACCCAGTACTTC.

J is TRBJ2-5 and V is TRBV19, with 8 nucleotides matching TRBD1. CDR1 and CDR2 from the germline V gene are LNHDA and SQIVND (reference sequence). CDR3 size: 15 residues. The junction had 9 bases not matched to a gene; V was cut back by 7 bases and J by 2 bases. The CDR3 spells CASKLGGTGQETQYF. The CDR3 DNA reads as TGTGCCAGTAAATTGGGCGGGACAGGACAAGAGACCCAGTACTTC.

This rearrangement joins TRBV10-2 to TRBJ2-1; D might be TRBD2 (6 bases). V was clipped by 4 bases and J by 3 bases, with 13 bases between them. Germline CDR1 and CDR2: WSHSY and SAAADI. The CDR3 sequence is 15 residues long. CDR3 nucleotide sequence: TGCGCCAGCAGTGTTCGGCCTAGCGTCTACAATGAGCAGTTCTTC. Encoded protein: CASSVRPSVYNEQFF.

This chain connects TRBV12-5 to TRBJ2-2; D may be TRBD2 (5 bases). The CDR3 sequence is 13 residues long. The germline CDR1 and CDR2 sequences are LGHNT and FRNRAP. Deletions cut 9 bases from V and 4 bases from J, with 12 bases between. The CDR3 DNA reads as TGTGCTAGCGGGATCCGGGGCACCGGGGAGCTGTTTTTT. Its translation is CASGIRGTGELFF.

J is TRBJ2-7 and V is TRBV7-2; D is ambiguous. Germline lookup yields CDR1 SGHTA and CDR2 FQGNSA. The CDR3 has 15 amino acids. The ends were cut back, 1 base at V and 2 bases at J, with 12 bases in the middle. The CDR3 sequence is CASSLGGDLAYEQYF. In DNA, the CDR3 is TGTGCCAGCAGCTTAGGTGGAGATCTTGCCTACGAGCAGTACTTC.

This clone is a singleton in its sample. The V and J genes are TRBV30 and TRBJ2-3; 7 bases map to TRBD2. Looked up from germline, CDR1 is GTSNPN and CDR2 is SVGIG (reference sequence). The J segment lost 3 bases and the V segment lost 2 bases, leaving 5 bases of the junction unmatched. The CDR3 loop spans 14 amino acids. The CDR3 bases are TGTGCCTGGAGTAGGGAGGGGAGGACAGATACGCAGTATTTT. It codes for CAWSREGRTDTQYF.

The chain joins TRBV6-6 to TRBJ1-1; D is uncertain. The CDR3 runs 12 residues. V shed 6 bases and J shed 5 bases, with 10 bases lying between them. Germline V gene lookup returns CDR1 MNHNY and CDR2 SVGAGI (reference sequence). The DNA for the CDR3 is TGTGCCAGCAGAAGCCCCGGTACTGAAGCTTTCTTT. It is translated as CASRSPGTEAFF.

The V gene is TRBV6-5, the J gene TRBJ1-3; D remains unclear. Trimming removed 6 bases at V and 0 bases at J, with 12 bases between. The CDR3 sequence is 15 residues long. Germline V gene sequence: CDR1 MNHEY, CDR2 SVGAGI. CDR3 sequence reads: CASSSLGNSGNTIYF. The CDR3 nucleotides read TGTGCCAGCAGCTCCCTGGGAAACTCTGGAAACACCATATATTTT.